The next 10 T cell receptor beta chains were all read from a single sample in a study of technical replicates of blood from several donors. Assay: immunoSEQ multiplex PCR; the TCRdb copy retains only in-frame clones and omits some. The table has about 99,000 clones, about 96% seen once. Sequencing was performed on T cells isolated from PBMCs. The receptor source for this set is a human donor in good health.

The genes are TRBV30 and TRBJ1-1, with 7 bases that match TRBD1. The CDR3 sequence is 16 residues long. Germline CDR1 GTSNPN, CDR2 SVGIG (reference sequence). Germline trimming cut 0 bases from V and 1 base from J; bases unmatched to any gene: 8. Here the CDR3 DNA reads TGTGCCTGGAGTGTGCCAGCCGGGACAGCGAACACTGAAGCTTTCTTT. This sequence encodes CAWSVPAGTANTEAFF.

The gene calls are TRBV11-2 and TRBJ2-1; 9 positions match TRBD2. The V segment lost 2 bases and the J segment 8 bases; nucleotides outside the gene matches: 7. Germline V gene sequence: CDR1 SGHAT, CDR2 FQNNGV. This CDR3 is built from 15 residues. CDR3 nucleotides: TGTGCCAGCAGCTTAATAGCGGGAGCTCGAGATGAGCAGTTCTTC. It codes for CASSLIAGARDEQFF.

The CDR3 DNA follows: TGTGCCATCAGTGGAGGAACCTATGGCTACACCTTC. This translates into CAISGGTYGYTF. The rearrangement uses TRBV10-3 and TRBJ1-2; D is ambiguous. V lost 4 bases to trimming and J lost 4 bases, with 7 bases between them. The CDR3 totals 12 residues. The V gene's germline CDR1 is ENHRY and CDR2 SYGVKD.

The CDR3 reads CASSTSGLPYEQYF. CDR3 coding DNA: TGTGCCAGCAGCACCTCCGGTCTCCCCTACGAGCAGTACTTC. This chain links TRBV7-2 with TRBJ2-7; D remains ambiguous. CDR1 SGHTA and CDR2 FQGNSA come from the germline V gene. V dropped 5 bases and J dropped 2 bases, with 13 bases sitting between them. The CDR3 covers 14 residues.

The gene calls are TRBV19 and TRBJ1-1; TRBD1 aligns across 7 bases. V lost 8 bases and J lost 0; bases outside the gene matches: 6. The CDR3 contains 14 residues. Germline assignment: CDR1 LNHDA and CDR2 SQIVND (reference sequence). The CDR3 sequence: CASLYRGVNTEAFF. In DNA, the CDR3 is TGTGCCAGTTTGTACAGGGGCGTGAACACTGAAGCTTTCTTT.

The J gene is TRBJ1-1, the V gene TRBV19; the match to TRBD1 covers 11 bases. Trimming at V came to 1 base and at J to 11 bases, leaving 6 bases not matched to a gene. The CDR3 is 14 residues long. CDR1 is LNHDA, CDR2 SQIVND, per germline (reference sequence). The chain's CDR3 is CASSIVGTGGRAFF. In nucleotides, the CDR3 is TGTGCCAGTAGTATAGTCGGGACAGGGGGACGCGCTTTCTTT.

V is TRBV30 and J is TRBJ2-1, with 7 bases identical to TRBD2. The CDR3 totals 15 residues. V lost 2 bases, J lost 4 bases, and 8 bases stayed unmatched. Germline V gene data show CDR1 as GTSNPN and CDR2 as SVGIG (reference sequence). As DNA, the CDR3 is TGTGCCTGGAGTCAAATGGGGGGGGTTTACAATGAGCAGTTCTTC. Translation: CAWSQMGGVYNEQFF.

This clone was detected only once. The chain uses TRBV7-9 and TRBJ2-1; TRBD2 aligns across 9 bases. Per the germline V gene, CDR1 is SEHNR and CDR2 is FQNEAQ (reference sequence). CDR3 length equals 15 residues. Trimming took 5 bases from V and 0 from J; bases not matched to a gene: 2. CDR3 sequence reads: CASSPSGISYNEQFF. Written as DNA, the CDR3 is TGTGCCAGCAGCCCTAGCGGGATCTCCTACAATGAGCAGTTCTTC.

Only one count was recorded for this clone. The chain has TRBV23-1 and TRBJ2-2; D perhaps matches TRBD1 (5 bases). Being an ORF, TRBV23-1 has a function that is uncertain. The CDR3 is 15 residues long. V was clipped by 2 bases and J by 6 bases, with 13 bases between them. CDR3 region: CASSQQGLKSGELFF. Here the CDR3 DNA reads TGCGCCAGCAGTCAACAGGGCCTCAAGTCCGGGGAGCTGTTTTTT.

The V call is TRBV7-9, the J call TRBJ2-7, with TRBD1 matching 8 bases. This CDR3 comprises 15 residues. From germline, CDR1 is SEHNR and CDR2 FQNEAQ (reference sequence). With V trimmed by 1 base and J by 5 bases, 7 bases remained unmatched. The CDR3 loop reads CASSLVGRGLNEQYF. The CDR3, as DNA: TGTGCCAGCAGCTTAGTTGGCAGGGGGCTCAACGAGCAGTACTTC.